The next 26 T cell receptor beta chains were all read from a single sample in a study of CD4+ T cells in melanoma. Only in-frame clones appear in the TCRdb table, and some are missing; sequencing was by immunoSEQ multiplex PCR. This sample has around 100,000 clones, with around 92% found just once. The sequencing sample was made of peripheral blood. These receptors were obtained from a human donor with melanoma.

The chain couples TRBV7-2 to TRBJ1-3; D gene ambiguous. The V end lost 3 bases, the J end lost 5 bases, and 14 bases lay between the germline ends. The CDR3 length is 15 residues. Germline CDR1 is SGHTA and CDR2 is FQGNSA. The CDR3 DNA reads TGTGCCAGCAGCTTCGGAGGCATAGAGCGAAACACCATATATTTT. It encodes CASSFGGIERNTIYF.

The chain links TRBV29-1 to TRBJ2-7; TRBD1 matches 8 bases. Trimming removed 8 bases from V and 6 bases from J; junction bases left unmatched: 12. Germline lookup yields CDR1 SQVTM and CDR2 ANQGSEA. The CDR3 contains 13 residues. The CDR3 DNA sequence: TGCAGCTTTAGAGGGACAGGAGGGGGCGAGCAGTACTTC. This codes for CSFRGTGGGEQYF.

This clone was picked up one time. The chain links TRBV28 to TRBJ2-1, with 10 positions matching TRBD2. The germline gives CDR1 MDHEN, CDR2 SYDVKM. With V trimmed by 6 bases and J by 4 bases, 6 bases remained unmatched. The CDR3 covers 15 residues. Here the CDR3 reads CASSYLAGAYNEQFF. CDR3 bases: TGTGCCAGCAGCTATCTAGCGGGGGCATACAATGAGCAGTTCTTC.

The chain carries TRBV5-1 and TRBJ2-1; D not resolved. CDR1 and CDR2 from the germline V gene are SGHRS and YFSETQ. The CDR3 runs 14 residues. The V gene lost 1 base and the J gene lost 3 bases, with 8 bases spanning the gap. The DNA of the CDR3 is TGCGCCAGCAGCTTGATAGTGGGCTACAATGAGCAGTTCTTC. This sequence encodes CASSLIVGYNEQFF.

This chain connects TRBV14 to TRBJ1-1, with TRBD1 matching 8 bases. This CDR3 is 11 amino acids long. The V and J ends lost 10 bases and 11 bases, in that order; junction bases with no gene match: 9. Per the germline V gene, CDR1 is SGHDN and CDR2 is FVKESK. The CDR3 spells CATLQGARAFF. The CDR3 DNA reads TGTGCCACCCTCCAGGGGGCTCGGGCTTTCTTT.

The genes are TRBV9 and TRBJ2-3; 11 nucleotides agree with TRBD2. The CDR3 is made up of 18 amino acids. Germline CDR1 is SGDLS and CDR2 is YYNGEE. V lost 0 bases and J lost 4; bases outside the gene matches: 10. CDR3 DNA sequence: TGTGCCAGCAGCGTAGAAGGGGATAGCGGGAGGGCCTCAGATACGCAGTATTTT. Translation: CASSVEGDSGRASDTQYF.

The V and J genes are TRBV6-1 and TRBJ1-2; TRBD1 aligns across 10 bases. Germline V gene data show CDR1 as MNHNS and CDR2 as SASEGT. CDR3 length: 14 amino acids. V dropped 5 bases and J dropped 7; count of bases not matched to a gene: 7. The CDR3 sequence: CASSSGTGVAGYTF. The CDR3 coding sequence is TGTGCCAGCAGTTCCGGGACAGGGGTCGCTGGCTACACCTTC.

This chain uses TRBV5-1 with TRBJ2-2; the D gene is possibly TRBD2 (5 bases). Per germline, CDR1 SGHRS and CDR2 YFSETQ. Trimming removed 1 base at V and 3 bases at J, with 13 bases between. The CDR3 sequence is 16 residues long. The chain's CDR3 is CASSLRTGGDTGELFF. In DNA, the CDR3 is TGCGCCAGCAGCTTGCGGACCGGAGGTGACACCGGGGAGCTGTTTTTT. The whole variable domain, filled in from reference TRBV5-1 and TRBJ2-2, reads KAGVTQTPRYLIKTRGQQVTLSCSPISGHRSVSWYQQTPGQGLQFLFEYFSETQRNKGNFPGRFSGRQFSNSRSEMNVSTLELGDSALYLCASSLRTGGDTGELFFGEGSRLTVL.

This chain uses TRBV11-3 with TRBJ2-2; no clear D. The CDR3 is made up of 14 amino acids. Trimming pared 1 base from V and 6 bases from J, leaving 9 bases between. The germline V gene has CDR1 SGHNT and CDR2 YENEEA. The CDR3 region is CASSLAANAGELFF. As DNA, the CDR3 is TGTGCCAGCAGCTTAGCTGCTAACGCCGGGGAGCTGTTTTTT.

This chain links TRBV7-2 with TRBJ2-1, with TRBD2 matching 10 bases. V lost 1 base and J lost 2; bases outside the gene matches: 2. Germline V gene sequence: CDR1 SGHTA, CDR2 FQGNSA. This CDR3 region has 16 residues. The CDR3 DNA is TGTGCCAGCAGCTTAGAACTAGCGGGAACCTACAATGAGCAGTTCTTC. Its protein is CASSLELAGTYNEQFF.

The genes are TRBV6-1 and TRBJ2-7; 9 positions match TRBD2. The trim removed 2 bases at V and 0 bases at J, leaving 5 bases unmatched. The CDR3 is 16 residues long. From germline, CDR1 is MNHNS and CDR2 SASEGT. This CDR3 is CASSEYTSGYSYEQYF. The CDR3 DNA reads as TGTGCCAGCAGTGAATACACTAGCGGGTACTCCTACGAGCAGTACTTC.

J is TRBJ1-2 and V is TRBV5-1; D remains unclear. V lost 4 bases and J lost 1, with 14 bases in between. The CDR3 is 15 residues long. Germline V gene data show CDR1 as SGHRS and CDR2 as YFSETQ. CDR3 sequence (DNA): TGCGCCAGCAGCCAGTCGGGTACTGGTAACTATGGCTACACCTTC. Its translation is CASSQSGTGNYGYTF.

The V call is TRBV19, the J call TRBJ2-2; D is uncertain. CDR3 length: 13 residues. Trimming left V 8 bases short and J 5 bases short, with 12 bases between. Germline V gene lookup returns CDR1 LNHDA and CDR2 SQIVND (reference sequence). The CDR3 loop reads CASERSRTGELFF. CDR3 nucleotides: TGTGCCAGTGAGAGGTCCAGGACCGGGGAGCTGTTTTTT.

This chain uses TRBV19 with TRBJ2-5; 11 bases are a match to TRBD2. The CDR3 sequence is 16 residues long. Germline assignment: CDR1 LNHDA and CDR2 SQIVND (reference sequence). V lost 4 bases to trimming and J lost 0 bases; unmatched junction nucleotides: 4. DNA for the CDR3: TGTGCCAGTAGTAGGACTAGCGGGTACCACCAAGAGACCCAGTACTTC. Protein sequence: CASSRTSGYHQETQYF. The variable domain in full, with the rest retrieved from reference TRBV19 and TRBJ2-5, is DGGITQSPKYLFRKEGQNVTLSCEQNLNHDAMYWYRQDPGQGLRLIYYSQIVNDFQKGDIAEGYSVSREKKESFPLTVTSAQKNPTAFYLCASSRTSGYHQETQYFGPGTRLLVL.

The chain recombines TRBV18 with TRBJ1-5, with 7 bases matching TRBD1. Germline CDR1 reads KGHSH; CDR2 reads LQKENI. The CDR3 sequence is 14 residues long. Trimming cost V 5 bases and J 2 bases; bases outside gene matches: 3. Here the CDR3 reads CASSFGQGNQPQHF. The CDR3 DNA reads as TGTGCCAGCTCATTTGGACAGGGCAATCAGCCCCAGCATTTT.

This chain links TRBV4-2 with TRBJ1-3; D uncertain. The V end lost 0 bases, the J end lost 4 bases, and 16 bases lay between the germline ends. CDR1 and CDR2 from the germline V gene are LGHNA and YNFKEQ. This CDR3 region has 17 residues. The DNA for the CDR3 is TGTGCCAGCAGCCAAGAATATGGTCGAGGTGGAGGAAACACCATATATTTT. It encodes CASSQEYGRGGGNTIYF.

V gene TRBV4-1 combines with J gene TRBJ2-1; 9 nucleotides line up with TRBD2. Germline V gives CDR1 MGHRA, CDR2 YSYEKL. Trimming cost V 0 bases and J 3 bases; bases outside gene matches: 6. The CDR3 contains 17 residues. The CDR3 DNA reads as TGCGCCAGCAGCCAAGAGGGACTAGCTGGGGGCTACAATGAGCAGTTCTTC. Residues: CASSQEGLAGGYNEQFF.

V is TRBV4-3 and J is TRBJ2-5, with 7 bases that match TRBD2. Unmatched junction bases numbered 4, after V lost 4 bases and J lost 5 bases. The CDR3 totals 13 residues. Germline CDR1 is LGHNA and CDR2 is YSLEER. In nucleotides, the CDR3 is TGCGCCAGCAGCCTAGGACTAGGCGAGACCCAGTACTTC. As protein: CASSLGLGETQYF.

V and J are TRBV6-6 and TRBJ2-7, with TRBD1 matching over 9 bases. The CDR3 contains 16 residues. Germline V gives CDR1 MNHNY, CDR2 SVGAGI (reference sequence). The V gene end was trimmed by 2 bases and the J gene end by 0 bases; junction bases not matched to a gene: 5. CDR3 bases: TGTGCCAGCAGTTACGAGACAGGGGGGGCCTCCTACGAGCAGTACTTC. Translation gives CASSYETGGASYEQYF.

The V gene is TRBV5-4, the J gene TRBJ2-5, with 7 bases lining up with TRBD2. V lost 5 bases, J lost 1 base, and 8 bases stayed unmatched. Looked up from germline, CDR1 is SGHNT and CDR2 is YYREEE (reference sequence). The CDR3 length is 15 residues. CDR3 in amino acids: CASRLGGGSQETQYF. The CDR3 bases are TGTGCCAGCAGACTGGGGGGGGGTAGCCAAGAGACCCAGTACTTC. The whole variable domain, filled in from reference TRBV5-4 and TRBJ2-5, reads ETGVTQSPTHLIKTRGQQVTLRCSSQSGHNTVSWYQQALGQGPQFIFQYYREEENGRGNFPPRFSGLQFPNYSSELNVNALELDDSALYLCASRLGGGSQETQYFGPGTRLLVL.

This rearrangement joins TRBV28 to TRBJ2-7, with a weak D call TRBD2 (6 bases). Germline CDR1 MDHEN, CDR2 SYDVKM. The V end was cut by 4 bases, the J end by 1 base, with 11 bases between. The CDR3 runs 14 residues. The CDR3 region has the DNA TGTGCCAGCAGTTCACCGGGAGCTTCCTACGAGCAGTACTTC. As protein: CASSSPGASYEQYF.

V usage is TRBV9 and J usage is TRBJ2-3; the D is unclear. From germline, CDR1 is SGDLS and CDR2 YYNGEE. V was pared by 1 base and J by 0 bases, with 9 bases between. There are 15 residues in the CDR3. CDR3 in amino acids: CASSVRAPSTDTQYF. The DNA of the CDR3 is TGTGCCAGCAGCGTAAGAGCGCCTAGCACAGATACGCAGTATTTT.

J is TRBJ1-1 and V is TRBV11-2; D call uncertain. Germline V CDR1 and CDR2: SGHAT, FQNNGV. This CDR3 comprises 14 residues. With 3 bases removed from V and 0 bases from J, the gap between germline ends came to 8 bases. CDR3 coding DNA: TGTGCCAGCAGCTTTTTGGGTATGAACACTGAAGCTTTCTTT. It specifies CASSFLGMNTEAFF.

The chain couples TRBV7-9 to TRBJ2-1, with no clear D. CDR1 is SEHNR and CDR2 is FQNEAQ in the germline V gene (reference sequence). The CDR3 extends over 15 amino acids. V was pared by 2 bases and J by 9 bases, with 17 bases between. The DNA for the CDR3 is TGTGCCAGCAGCTTAAGAATCGCCGAAGTAAGTGAGCAGTTCTTC. Translation: CASSLRIAEVSEQFF.

The chain links TRBV4-1 to TRBJ2-5; unclear D gene. CDR1 and CDR2 from the germline V gene are MGHRA and YSYEKL. With 1 base removed from V and 5 bases from J, the gap between germline ends came to 14 bases. The CDR3 is made up of 15 amino acids. This CDR3 is CASSQVYPHGETQYF. In DNA form, the CDR3 reads TGCGCCAGCAGCCAAGTTTACCCTCACGGGGAGACCCAGTACTTC.

This clone was counted only a few times. The rearrangement joins TRBV5-6 to TRBJ2-3, with 8 bases lining up with TRBD2. The V and J ends lost 1 base and 2 bases, in that order; junction bases with no gene match: 9. Germline lookup yields CDR1 SGHDT and CDR2 YYEEEE. This CDR3 comprises 17 residues. Here the CDR3 DNA reads TGTGCCAGCAGCTTGCACCGTGGACTAGCCCACACAGATACGCAGTATTTT. Its translation is CASSLHRGLAHTDTQYF.